The clone carrying this T cell receptor beta chain was observed a few times. This record belongs to a study of T cell responses to AZD1222 COVID-19 vaccine. Clones were sequenced by immunoSEQ multiplex PCR, and TCRdb holds only the in-frame ones, with some missing. The sample records over 150,000 clones, approximately 89% being singletons. This TCR was sampled from an adult who received the AZD1222 COVID-19 vaccine. The source material was peripheral blood, sampled 28 days after the second AZD1222 dose.

The CDR3 DNA is TGTGCCAGCAGCCTCCGACTAGCGGCAACAGATACGCAGTATTTT. Protein: CASSLRLAATDTQYF. The chain has TRBV3-1 (or the pseudogene TRBV3-2) and TRBJ2-3; the match to TRBD2 covers 9 bases. V shed 4 bases, J shed 3 bases, and the junction held 5 bases outside the gene matches. Germline V lookup: CDR1 LGHDT, CDR2 YNNKEL (reference sequence). The CDR3 has 15 amino acids.